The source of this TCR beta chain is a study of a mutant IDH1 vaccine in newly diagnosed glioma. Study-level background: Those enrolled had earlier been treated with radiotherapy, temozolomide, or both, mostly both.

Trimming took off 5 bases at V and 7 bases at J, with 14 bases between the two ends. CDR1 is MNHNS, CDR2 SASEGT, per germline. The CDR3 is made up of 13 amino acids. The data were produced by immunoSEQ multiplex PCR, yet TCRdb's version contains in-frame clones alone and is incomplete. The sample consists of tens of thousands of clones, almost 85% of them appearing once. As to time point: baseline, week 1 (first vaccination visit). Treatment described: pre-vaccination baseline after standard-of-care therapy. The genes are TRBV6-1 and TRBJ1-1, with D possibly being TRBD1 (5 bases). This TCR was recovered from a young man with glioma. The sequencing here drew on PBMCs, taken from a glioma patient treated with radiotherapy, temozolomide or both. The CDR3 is CASSLNRGREAFF. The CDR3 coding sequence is TGTGCCAGCAGTCTTAACCGGGGCCGTGAAGCTTTCTTT.